One TCR beta chain is described in this entry. Antigen: not known. Healthy Caucasian individuals from Russia aged about 6 to 95 were enrolled as donors. V was trimmed by 6 bases and J by 3 bases, leaving 18 bases between them. This CDR3 has 14 residues. Per germline, CDR1 DFQATT and CDR2 SNEGSKA (reference sequence). These data come from a study of blood T cells in healthy people across ages. Study outcomes and limitations: The authors considered diversity estimates from one million T cells to be underestimates. TCR beta diversity, measured per million T cells, fell in a roughly linear way with age. Higher diversity, along with more naive CD4+ cells, distinguished long-lived donors from aged donors.

Then a second PCR, running about 6 to 12 cycles, was carried out with a sample-barcoded 5' primer and a J-beta primer mix. TCRdb reprocessed the 5' RACE reads with MiXCR, giving one entry per CDR3 protein. This repertoire shows about 1.8 million distinct CDR3 sequences, about 49% found once; its top ten account for more than 2%. Input material: blood. The rearrangement joins TRBV20-1 to TRBJ2-7, with D maybe TRBD1 (6 bases). The receptor's source is a woman in her forties in good health. This CDR3 reads CSARLLLGHYEQYF. The CDR3 bases are TGCAGTGCCCGCCTCCTACTGGGACACTACGAGCAGTACTTC.